Below, 22 T cell receptor beta chains from the same sample are listed, as sequenced in a study of cytomegalovirus exposure and HLA in healthy donors. The PCR was carried out with 60 Vbeta primers and 13 Jbeta primers. Here immunoSEQ multiplex PCR was the method, and the copy in TCRdb shows in-frame clones only, minus some. The sample records about 220,000 clones, about three quarters being singletons. The sample was PBMCs. Receptor source: a male donor in good health and CMV-seronegative.

The chain joins TRBV4-3 to TRBJ2-5, with 10 bases matching TRBD1. The germline V gene has CDR1 LGHNA and CDR2 YSLEER. The CDR3 loop spans 15 amino acids. V shed 0 bases and J 5 bases; nucleotides not matched to a gene: 3. The CDR3 DNA sequence: TGCGCCAGCAGCCAAGATCGGGACAGGGGTGAGACCCAGTACTTC. It yields the protein CASSQDRDRGETQYF.

This chain connects TRBV18 to TRBJ2-3; D gene unclear. The CDR3 has 12 residues. Trimming left V 1 base short and J 6 bases short, with 5 bases between. Germline CDR1 KGHSH, CDR2 LQKENI. Here the CDR3 reads CASSPLPDTQYF. CDR3 nucleotide sequence: TGTGCCAGCTCACCACTCCCGGATACGCAGTATTTT.

The CDR3 sequence: CASSPGQSISGNTIYF. The CDR3 nucleotides read TGCGCCAGCAGCCCAGGACAGTCCATCTCTGGAAACACCATATATTTT. This chain links TRBV5-1 with TRBJ1-3; D is perhaps TRBD1 (6 bases). Trimming left V 4 bases short and J 0 bases short, with 14 bases between. Germline CDR1 and CDR2: SGHRS and YFSETQ. The CDR3 has 16 amino acids.

The chain has TRBV27 and TRBJ2-1; the D gene is possibly TRBD1 (5 bases). Germline CDR1 reads MNHEY; CDR2 reads SMNVEV (reference sequence). The V gene lost 5 bases and the J gene lost 3 bases, with 17 bases spanning the gap. CDR3 length: 16 amino acids. The CDR3 protein is CASSPQIWQGYNEQFF. The CDR3, as DNA: TGTGCCAGCAGTCCCCAGATTTGGCAGGGCTACAATGAGCAGTTCTTC.

The chain joins TRBV6-5 to TRBJ1-1; D may be TRBD1 (5 bases). The CDR3 loop spans 13 amino acids. Germline CDR1 MNHEY, CDR2 SVGAGI. Trimming took 2 bases from V and 2 from J, leaving 6 bases between them. CDR3 residues: CASSYDSNTEAFF. The CDR3 DNA sequence: TGTGCCAGCAGTTACGACAGCAACACTGAAGCTTTCTTT.

The chain combines TRBV29-1 with TRBJ2-3, with TRBD1 matching over 7 bases. Germline CDR1 and CDR2: SQVTM and ANQGSEA. The CDR3 contains 14 residues. Trimming cost V 7 bases and J 2 bases; bases outside gene matches: 9. CDR3 coding DNA: TGCAGCGAAAAACCGGGACAGATCACAGATACGCAGTATTTT. As protein: CSEKPGQITDTQYF.

The chain uses TRBV27 and TRBJ2-4; a possible D gene is TRBD2 (6 bases). V was pared by 7 bases and J by 3 bases, with 10 bases between. Looked up from germline, CDR1 is MNHEY and CDR2 is SMNVEV (reference sequence). The CDR3 runs to 13 residues. CDR3 in amino acids: CASTSRDKNIQYF. As DNA, the CDR3 is TGTGCCAGCACCTCGCGGGACAAAAACATTCAGTACTTC.

The chain joins TRBV4-1 to TRBJ2-1, with 7 nucleotides matching TRBD1. The CDR3 length is 16 residues. V shed 5 bases and J 4 bases; nucleotides not matched to a gene: 11. Germline V gene data show CDR1 as MGHRA and CDR2 as YSYEKL. DNA of the CDR3: TGCGCCAGCAGCGCACAACTCGGGACAGCTTACAATGAGCAGTTCTTC. Amino acid sequence: CASSAQLGTAYNEQFF.

This chain uses TRBV28 with TRBJ2-1; the D gene is possibly TRBD1 (6 bases). The germline gives CDR1 MDHEN, CDR2 SYDVKM. V lost 3 bases and J lost 9, with 15 bases in between. The CDR3 loop spans 14 amino acids. The CDR3 sequence is CASSFLRDISEQFF. Written as DNA, the CDR3 is TGTGCCAGCAGTTTTCTCCGGGACATTAGTGAGCAGTTCTTC.

The V gene is TRBV9, the J gene TRBJ2-5; 8 bases are a match to TRBD1. CDR3 length: 15 residues. Germline lookup yields CDR1 SGDLS and CDR2 YYNGEE. Trimming at V came to 0 bases and at J to 1 base, leaving 2 bases not matched to a gene. CDR3: CASSVGQGSQETQYF. CDR3 nucleotides: TGTGCCAGCAGCGTAGGACAGGGGTCCCAAGAGACCCAGTACTTC.

The J gene is TRBJ1-2, the V gene TRBV7-3; 7 bases align to TRBD1. CDR1 is SGHTA, CDR2 FQGTGA, per germline. The CDR3 consists of 14 residues. V was pared by 4 bases and J by 7 bases, with 9 bases of the junction left unmatched. The CDR3 sequence: CASSSGGTEGGYTF. Written as DNA, the CDR3 is TGTGCCAGCAGCTCAGGGGGGACAGAGGGTGGCTACACCTTC.

The V gene is TRBV29-1, the J gene TRBJ1-4; 12 bases line up with TRBD1. Per germline, CDR1 SQVTM and CDR2 ANQGSEA. The CDR3 is made up of 17 amino acids. After removal of 6 bases from V and 2 bases from J, the junction contained 10 bases not matched to a gene. The CDR3 spells CSVGTGGSYGTNEKLFF. CDR3 sequence (DNA): TGCAGCGTAGGGACAGGGGGCTCTTACGGGACTAATGAAAAACTGTTTTTT. The entire variable domain, with the rest obtained from reference TRBV29-1 and TRBJ1-4, is as follows: SAVISQKPSRDICQRGTSLTIQCQVDSQVTMMFWYRQQPGQSLTLIATANQGSEATYESGFVIDKFPISRPNLTFSTLTVSNMSPEDSSIYLCSVGTGGSYGTNEKLFFGSGTQLSVL.

This chain links TRBV30 with TRBJ2-2; 8 bases align to TRBD1. Germline V gives CDR1 GTSNPN, CDR2 SVGIG (reference sequence). J was trimmed by 3 bases and V by 4 bases; bases with no gene match: 1. This CDR3 comprises 13 residues. Here the CDR3 DNA reads TGTGCCTGGATCAGGGGGCACACCGGGGAGCTGTTTTTT. Protein sequence: CAWIRGHTGELFF.

As regards this clone: Other DNA sequences in the same sample also yield this CDR3. J is TRBJ1-1 and V is TRBV9; 7 bases map to TRBD1. With 3 bases clipped from V and 5 bases from J, the junction kept 4 bases outside the gene matches. This CDR3 has 13 amino acids. Germline V gives CDR1 SGDLS, CDR2 YYNGEE. The CDR3 sequence is CASSEGGRTEAFF. CDR3 DNA: TGTGCCAGCAGCGAAGGGGGCAGAACTGAAGCTTTCTTT.

This chain joins TRBV13 and TRBJ2-1; TRBD2 is a possible D gene (6 bases). Trimming stripped 2 bases from V and 2 bases from J, with 7 bases between. CDR3 length: 14 amino acids. The germline V gene encodes CDR1 PRHDT and CDR2 FYEKMQ (reference sequence). The CDR3 DNA follows: TGTGCCAGCAGCTTATGGGGGGCCTACAATGAGCAGTTCTTC. This codes for CASSLWGAYNEQFF.

This clone has only one observation. The chain links TRBV4-1 to TRBJ2-5; 9 bases line up with TRBD2. The CDR3 consists of 18 residues. The V segment lost 0 bases and the J segment 2 bases; nucleotides outside the gene matches: 10. Germline V gene lookup returns CDR1 MGHRA and CDR2 YSYEKL. The CDR3 nucleotides are TGCGCCAGCAGCCAAGACGGGCGGGGGGGCCCAGGGCAAGAGACCCAGTACTTC. Its translation: CASSQDGRGGPGQETQYF.

The chain employs TRBV4-1 and TRBJ2-7; tentative D call: TRBD2 (6 bases). V lost 1 base, J lost 5 bases, and 15 bases lay in between. This CDR3 comprises 15 residues. The germline V gene has CDR1 MGHRA and CDR2 YSYEKL. The CDR3 region has the DNA TGCGCCAGCAGCCAAGGCGGGGTTACCGGGCACGAGCAGTACTTC. It encodes CASSQGGVTGHEQYF.

This clone came up a few times. The chain uses TRBV6-5 and TRBJ2-3; D may be TRBD1 (6 bases). There are 16 residues in the CDR3. V was pared by 2 bases and J by 3 bases, with 15 bases between. Germline V gene data show CDR1 as MNHEY and CDR2 as SVGAGI. DNA for the CDR3: TGTGCCAGCAGTTACGCCAGGGGTACACCTACAGATACGCAGTATTTT. This sequence encodes CASSYARGTPTDTQYF.

The gene calls are TRBV2 and TRBJ1-1, with D possibly TRBD1 on 5 matching bases. Germline V gives CDR1 SNHLY, CDR2 FYNNEI. This CDR3 comprises 13 residues. Between the trimmed V and J ends, which lost 3 bases and 4 bases, there was a span of 9 bases. CDR3 in DNA: TGTGCCAGCAGTGAGGAGGGGTTCACTGAAGCTTTCTTT. Amino acids: CASSEEGFTEAFF.

The rearrangement joins TRBV6-5 to TRBJ2-7; 7 bases are shared with TRBD1. Germline CDR1 and CDR2: MNHEY and SVGAGI. The CDR3 contains 14 residues. The junction had 2 bases not matched to a gene; V was cut back by 0 bases and J by 3 bases. CDR3 amino acids: CASSYSRDSYEQYF. The CDR3 DNA is TGTGCCAGCAGTTACTCTCGGGACAGCTACGAGCAGTACTTC.

This rearrangement joins TRBV27 to TRBJ2-2; 8 positions match TRBD2. V lost 5 bases and J lost 5; bases outside the gene matches: 13. CDR3 size: 17 residues. CDR1 and CDR2 (germline): MNHEY, SMNVEV (reference sequence). CDR3 nucleotide sequence: TGTGCCAGCAGTCTAGCGGGTATCCTGGTGGGGACCGGGGAGCTGTTTTTT. It encodes CASSLAGILVGTGELFF.

This rearrangement joins TRBV28 to TRBJ2-7; the match to TRBD1 covers 9 bases. This CDR3 comprises 15 residues. J gave up 3 bases and V 2 bases, and 5 bases lay outside the gene matches. Germline lookup yields CDR1 MDHEN and CDR2 SYDVKM. Written as DNA, the CDR3 is TGTGCCAGCAGTTTAGGGGGACAGGGAGGCTACGAGCAGTACTTC. Translated: CASSLGGQGGYEQYF.